Each of the 2 T cell receptor beta chains below was sequenced from the same sample in a study of blood T cell repertoires in COVID-19. Sequencing used immunoSEQ multiplex PCR; TCRdb keeps in-frame clones, though not all of them. The sample has about 400,000 clones; more than 70% are singletons. Input material: peripheral blood. The source is a man aged 35 to 55 with acute or convalescent COVID-19.

The gene calls are TRBV25-1 and TRBJ2-3; D possibly corresponds to TRBD1 (6 bases). Germline CDR1 is MGHDK and CDR2 is SYGVNS. This CDR3 region has 13 residues. V lost 5 bases and J lost 3, with 9 bases in between. The CDR3 loop reads CASSFTGTDTQYF. CDR3 nucleotide sequence: TGTGCCAGCAGTTTTACAGGGACAGATACGCAGTATTTT. Full variable domain (outside the CDR3, taken from reference TRBV25-1 and TRBJ2-3): EADIYQTPRYLVIGTGKKITLECSQTMGHDKMYWYQQDPGMELHLIHYSYGVNSTEKGDLSSESTVSRIRTEHFPLTLESARPSHTSQYLCASSFTGTDTQYFGPGTRLTVL.

This chain links TRBV6-6 with TRBJ2-3, with TRBD2 matching over 12 bases. The CDR3 covers 19 residues. V was clipped by 5 bases and J by 1 base; unmatched bases: 13. Germline values: CDR1 MNHNY, CDR2 SVGAGI (reference sequence). The DNA of the CDR3 is TGTGCCAGCAGTCCTAACCGGCGACTAGCGGGAGTGGGCACAGATACGCAGTATTTT. Translated, it gives CASSPNRRLAGVGTDTQYF.